These T cell receptor beta chains were read from a single sample in a study of control samples from healthy donors and cancer patients. Here immunoSEQ multiplex PCR was the method, and the copy in TCRdb shows in-frame clones only, minus some. The table lists 90,000 to 110,000 clones, around 82% of them singletons. Sequenced input: blood. All receptors derive from a woman aged 50 to 60 in good health. Each CDR3 is given with its conserved first and last residue. Each record gives: CDR3 protein, CDR3 DNA, clone size, V gene, CDR3 length, J gene, D gene. A D gene is named only where the DNA matches it firmly. For some rows the clone size is stated as once, few or many, or as a class when expanded; others skip it.

CDR3 protein: CASSEPALTLFGYTF
CDR3 DNA: TGCGCCAGCAGTGAGCCGGCCCTGACCCTTTTCGGCTACACCTTC
clone size: -
V gene: TRBV10-2
CDR3 length: 15
J gene: TRBJ1-2
D gene: -

CDR3 protein: CASNSGTEETQYF
CDR3 DNA: TGTGCCAGCAATTCCGGGACAGAAGAGACCCAGTACTTC
clone size: once
V gene: TRBV6-5
CDR3 length: 13
J gene: TRBJ2-5
D gene: TRBD1

CDR3 protein: CAISESGLAVINEQFF
CDR3 DNA: TGTGCCATCAGTGAGTCGGGACTAGCGGTAATCAATGAGCAGTTCTTC
clone size: few
V gene: TRBV10-3
CDR3 length: 16
J gene: TRBJ2-1
D gene: TRBD2

CDR3 protein: CASSPPSGSNSPLHF
CDR3 DNA: TGTGCCAGCTCACCACCGTCAGGATCTAATTCACCCCTCCACTTT
clone size: few
V gene: TRBV18
CDR3 length: 15
J gene: TRBJ1-6
D gene: -

CDR3 protein: CASSVGGAADQQYF
CDR3 DNA: TGTGCCAGCAGCGTAGGGGGGGCAGCCGACCAGCAGTACTTC
clone size: -
V gene: TRBV9
CDR3 length: 14
J gene: TRBJ2-7
D gene: -

CDR3 protein: CAWDRADTGELFF
CDR3 DNA: TGTGCCTGGGACAGGGCCGACACCGGGGAGCTGTTTTTT
clone size: once
V gene: TRBV30
CDR3 length: 13
J gene: TRBJ2-2
D gene: TRBD1

CDR3 protein: CASSLGAPHTQYF
CDR3 DNA: TGTGCCAGCAGCCTGGGGGCGCCTCATACGCAGTATTTT
clone size: -
V gene: TRBV3-1/TRBV3-2
CDR3 length: 13
J gene: TRBJ2-3
D gene: -

CDR3 protein: CASSYQRGGTDTQYF
CDR3 DNA: TGTGCCAGCAGTTACCAGCGGGGGGGCACAGATACGCAGTATTTT
clone size: -
V gene: TRBV6-2/TRBV6-3
CDR3 length: 15
J gene: TRBJ2-3
D gene: TRBD2

CDR3 protein: CARSVDRGGADTQYF
CDR3 DNA: TGTGCCCGCAGCGTAGATAGGGGGGGGGCAGATACGCAGTATTTT
clone size: -
V gene: TRBV9
CDR3 length: 15
J gene: TRBJ2-3
D gene: -

CDR3 protein: CAISGQLSNQPQHF
CDR3 DNA: TGTGCCATCAGTGGACAGTTAAGCAATCAGCCCCAGCATTTT
clone size: -
V gene: TRBV10-3
CDR3 length: 14
J gene: TRBJ1-5
D gene: -

CDR3 protein: CASSLRGGTGGYNEQFF
CDR3 DNA: TGTGCCAGCAGTCTAAGGGGGGGGACAGGGGGCTACAATGAGCAGTTCTTC
clone size: -
V gene: TRBV3-1/TRBV3-2
CDR3 length: 17
J gene: TRBJ2-1
D gene: TRBD1

CDR3 protein: CASSPNRALQETQYF
CDR3 DNA: TGTGCCAGCAGCCCCAATAGGGCCCTCCAAGAGACCCAGTACTTC
clone size: -
V gene: TRBV7-8
CDR3 length: 15
J gene: TRBJ2-5
D gene: -

CDR3 protein: CSVLGPLYEQYF
CDR3 DNA: TGCAGCGTACTGGGGCCCCTCTACGAGCAGTACTTC
clone size: -
V gene: TRBV29-1
CDR3 length: 12
J gene: TRBJ2-7
D gene: -

CDR3 protein: CASGRNSGYTF
CDR3 DNA: TGTGCCAGTGGACGGAATTCGGGCTACACCTTC
clone size: once
V gene: TRBV28
CDR3 length: 11
J gene: TRBJ1-2
D gene: -

CDR3 protein: CASSQSSSTNEKLFF
CDR3 DNA: TGTGCCAGCAGCCAATCTTCTTCAACTAATGAAAAACTGTTTTTT
clone size: -
V gene: TRBV3-1/TRBV3-2
CDR3 length: 15
J gene: TRBJ1-4
D gene: -

CDR3 protein: CASSIFGGTATNEKLFF
CDR3 DNA: TGTGCCAGTAGTATTTTCGGCGGGACAGCAACTAATGAAAAACTGTTTTTT
clone size: -
V gene: TRBV19
CDR3 length: 17
J gene: TRBJ1-4
D gene: TRBD1

CDR3 protein: CATSGTINQPQHF
CDR3 DNA: TGTGCCACCAGTGGGACTATTAATCAGCCCCAGCATTTT
clone size: -
V gene: TRBV24-1
CDR3 length: 13
J gene: TRBJ1-5
D gene: -

CDR3 protein: CASSYVGQGATNEKLFF
CDR3 DNA: TGTGCCAGCAGTTACGTGGGACAGGGCGCAACTAATGAAAAACTGTTTTTT
clone size: -
V gene: TRBV27
CDR3 length: 17
J gene: TRBJ1-4
D gene: TRBD1

CDR3 protein: CASSVSGGNGNTIYF
CDR3 DNA: TGTGCCAGCAGCGTATCCGGGGGCAATGGAAACACCATATATTTT
clone size: -
V gene: TRBV9
CDR3 length: 15
J gene: TRBJ1-3
D gene: -

CDR3 protein: CASSDGVPNTEAFF
CDR3 DNA: TGTGCCAGTAGTGACGGGGTCCCGAACACTGAAGCTTTCTTT
clone size: -
V gene: TRBV19
CDR3 length: 14
J gene: TRBJ1-1
D gene: -

CDR3 protein: CASREQGPAYEQYF
CDR3 DNA: TGTGCCAGCAGGGAACAGGGACCGGCCTACGAGCAGTACTTC
clone size: -
V gene: TRBV2
CDR3 length: 14
J gene: TRBJ2-7
D gene: -

CDR3 protein: CASKVTSGSYEQYF
CDR3 DNA: TGTGCCAGTAAGGTGACTAGCGGATCCTACGAGCAGTACTTC
clone size: -
V gene: TRBV19
CDR3 length: 14
J gene: TRBJ2-7
D gene: TRBD2

CDR3 protein: CASSLPRQAESSLANVLTF
CDR3 DNA: TGTGCCAGCAGCCTCCCTCGACAGGCGGAAAGCAGTTTGGCCAACGTCCTGACTTTC
clone size: -
V gene: TRBV7-8
CDR3 length: 19
J gene: TRBJ2-6
D gene: -

CDR3 protein: CASSLDRNNEQFF
CDR3 DNA: TGTGCCAGCAGCTTAGACAGGAACAATGAGCAGTTCTTC
clone size: once
V gene: TRBV11-2
CDR3 length: 13
J gene: TRBJ2-1
D gene: -

CDR3 protein: CASSQGWDRAYEQYF
CDR3 DNA: TGCGCCAGCAGCCAAGGATGGGACAGGGCCTACGAGCAGTACTTC
clone size: few
V gene: TRBV4-3
CDR3 length: 15
J gene: TRBJ2-7
D gene: TRBD1

CDR3 protein: CASSELRWANEKLFF
CDR3 DNA: TGTGCCAGTAGTGAACTACGATGGGCTAATGAAAAACTGTTTTTT
clone size: once
V gene: TRBV19
CDR3 length: 15
J gene: TRBJ1-4
D gene: -

CDR3 protein: CASSLQGGTWNEQFF
CDR3 DNA: TGTGCCAGCAGCCTACAGGGAGGGACATGGAATGAGCAGTTCTTC
clone size: -
V gene: TRBV6-2/TRBV6-3
CDR3 length: 15
J gene: TRBJ2-1
D gene: -

CDR3 protein: CASSITRRSAEAFF
CDR3 DNA: TGTGCCAGTAGTATAACCAGGCGTTCGGCTGAAGCTTTCTTT
clone size: -
V gene: TRBV19
CDR3 length: 14
J gene: TRBJ1-1
D gene: -

CDR3 protein: CASSQVRNREKLFF
CDR3 DNA: TGCGCCAGCAGCCAAGTTCGCAACAGGGAAAAACTGTTTTTT
clone size: few
V gene: TRBV4-3
CDR3 length: 14
J gene: TRBJ1-4
D gene: -

CDR3 protein: CASSLGQSSGRTDTQYF
CDR3 DNA: TGTGCCAGCAGCTTAGGCCAATCTAGCGGCCGCACAGATACGCAGTATTTT
clone size: -
V gene: TRBV7-9
CDR3 length: 17
J gene: TRBJ2-3
D gene: TRBD2

CDR3 protein: CASSVLTSGSYNEQFF
CDR3 DNA: TGTGCCAGCAGCGTTTTGACTAGCGGGTCCTACAATGAGCAGTTCTTC
clone size: -
V gene: TRBV9
CDR3 length: 16
J gene: TRBJ2-1
D gene: TRBD2

CDR3 protein: CASSTTGAGANVLTF
CDR3 DNA: TGTGCCAGTAGTACGACAGGGGCTGGGGCCAACGTCCTGACTTTC
clone size: -
V gene: TRBV19
CDR3 length: 15
J gene: TRBJ2-6
D gene: TRBD1

CDR3 protein: CASSQGAGPTDTQYF
CDR3 DNA: TGCGCCAGCAGCCAAGGGGCGGGCCCCACAGATACGCAGTATTTT
clone size: -
V gene: TRBV4-3
CDR3 length: 15
J gene: TRBJ2-3
D gene: -

CDR3 protein: CASISVADGYTF
CDR3 DNA: TGTGCCAGCATTTCGGTGGCGGATGGCTACACCTTC
clone size: -
V gene: TRBV28
CDR3 length: 12
J gene: TRBJ1-2
D gene: -

CDR3 protein: CASSWATGSVAFF
CDR3 DNA: TGTGCCAGCAGCTGGGCGACGGGGAGCGTTGCTTTCTTT
clone size: -
V gene: TRBV7-8
CDR3 length: 13
J gene: TRBJ1-1
D gene: -

CDR3 protein: CASSQWGEQPQHF
CDR3 DNA: TGTGCCAGCAGCCAGTGGGGGGAGCAGCCCCAGCATTTT
clone size: few
V gene: TRBV7-6
CDR3 length: 13
J gene: TRBJ1-5
D gene: -

CDR3 protein: CASSPDPVYGYTF
CDR3 DNA: TGTGCCAGCAGCCCGGACCCAGTCTATGGCTACACCTTC
clone size: -
V gene: TRBV6-2/TRBV6-3
CDR3 length: 13
J gene: TRBJ1-2
D gene: -

CDR3 protein: CASSLKKGTAAFF
CDR3 DNA: TGTGCCAGCAGCTTAAAAAAGGGGACGGCAGCTTTCTTT
clone size: -
V gene: TRBV11-3
CDR3 length: 13
J gene: TRBJ1-1
D gene: -

CDR3 protein: CASSETVDTEAFF
CDR3 DNA: TGTGCCAGCAGTGAAACTGTTGACACTGAAGCTTTCTTT
clone size: -
V gene: TRBV6-1
CDR3 length: 13
J gene: TRBJ1-1
D gene: -

CDR3 protein: CSVEVTVSNEQFF
CDR3 DNA: TGCAGCGTTGAAGTTACAGTTAGCAATGAGCAGTTCTTC
clone size: few
V gene: TRBV29-1
CDR3 length: 13
J gene: TRBJ2-1
D gene: -

CDR3 protein: CASSPRAGRAGELFF
CDR3 DNA: TGTGCCAGCAGCCCCAGGGCGGGTAGGGCCGGGGAGCTGTTTTTT
clone size: -
V gene: TRBV9
CDR3 length: 15
J gene: TRBJ2-2
D gene: -

CDR3 protein: CASSQGSLYEQYF
CDR3 DNA: TGTGCCAGCAGCCAAGGATCTCTCTACGAGCAGTACTTC
clone size: -
V gene: TRBV3-1/TRBV3-2
CDR3 length: 13
J gene: TRBJ2-7
D gene: -

CDR3 protein: CASSQGGRGSYEQYF
CDR3 DNA: TGCGCCAGCAGCCAAGGAGGCAGGGGATCCTACGAGCAGTACTTC
clone size: -
V gene: TRBV4-1
CDR3 length: 15
J gene: TRBJ2-7
D gene: -

CDR3 protein: CASSLQGSTEAFF
CDR3 DNA: TGTGCCAGCAGCCTACAGGGATCCACTGAAGCTTTCTTT
clone size: -
V gene: TRBV6-2/TRBV6-3
CDR3 length: 13
J gene: TRBJ1-1
D gene: -

CDR3 protein: CASSLVAGTSYGYTF
CDR3 DNA: TGTGCCAGCAGCTTAGTGGCCGGGACAAGCTATGGCTACACCTTC
clone size: -
V gene: TRBV7-9
CDR3 length: 15
J gene: TRBJ1-2
D gene: -

CDR3 protein: CASSARPGQGIHEQFF
CDR3 DNA: TGTGCCAGCAGTGCGAGACCGGGACAGGGTATCCATGAGCAGTTCTTC
clone size: -
V gene: TRBV6-1
CDR3 length: 16
J gene: TRBJ2-1
D gene: TRBD1

CDR3 protein: CASSSGLEGNTIYF
CDR3 DNA: TGTGCCAGCAGCTCGGGACTTGAGGGAAACACCATATATTTT
clone size: many
V gene: TRBV11-3
CDR3 length: 14
J gene: TRBJ1-3
D gene: -

CDR3 protein: CASSQGQGADTGELFF
CDR3 DNA: TGTGCCAGCAGCCAGGGACAGGGGGCTGACACCGGGGAGCTGTTTTTT
clone size: -
V gene: TRBV13
CDR3 length: 16
J gene: TRBJ2-2
D gene: TRBD1

CDR3 protein: CASSLVGGDVYF
CDR3 DNA: TGTGCCAGCAGCTTAGTCGGCGGGGACGTATATTTT
clone size: -
V gene: TRBV13
CDR3 length: 12
J gene: TRBJ1-3
D gene: -

CDR3 protein: CASSLDPGSSEKLFF
CDR3 DNA: TGTGCCAGCAGCTTGGACCCGGGCTCAAGTGAAAAACTGTTTTTT
clone size: -
V gene: TRBV5-5
CDR3 length: 15
J gene: TRBJ1-4
D gene: -

CDR3 protein: CAGRDRLNTEAFF
CDR3 DNA: TGTGCCGGGAGGGACAGACTGAACACTGAAGCTTTCTTT
clone size: -
V gene: TRBV5-4
CDR3 length: 13
J gene: TRBJ1-1
D gene: TRBD1

CDR3 protein: CASSSTTGPGRNTEAFF
CDR3 DNA: TGTGCCAGCAGTTCAACGACAGGCCCGGGTAGGAACACTGAAGCTTTCTTT
clone size: -
V gene: TRBV3-1/TRBV3-2
CDR3 length: 17
J gene: TRBJ1-1
D gene: -

CDR3 protein: CASSQTWRNTEAFF
CDR3 DNA: TGTGCCAGCAGCCAAACCTGGCGGAACACTGAAGCTTTCTTT
clone size: -
V gene: TRBV3-1/TRBV3-2
CDR3 length: 14
J gene: TRBJ1-1
D gene: -

CDR3 protein: CASSLPGLDTQYF
CDR3 DNA: TGTGCCAGCAGCTTACCCGGTTTGGATACGCAGTATTTT
clone size: -
V gene: TRBV7-9
CDR3 length: 13
J gene: TRBJ2-3
D gene: -

CDR3 protein: CASSRDLEETQYF
CDR3 DNA: TGTGCCAGTAGTCGGGACTTGGAAGAGACCCAGTACTTC
clone size: -
V gene: TRBV19
CDR3 length: 13
J gene: TRBJ2-5
D gene: -

CDR3 protein: CASSDRDRSPLHF
CDR3 DNA: TGTGCCAGCAGCGACAGGGACAGATCACCCCTCCACTTT
clone size: -
V gene: TRBV5-8
CDR3 length: 13
J gene: TRBJ1-6
D gene: TRBD1

CDR3 protein: CASSLSWGQKNEQFF
CDR3 DNA: TGTGCCAGCAGCTTAAGTTGGGGTCAAAAGAATGAGCAGTTCTTC
clone size: -
V gene: TRBV7-9
CDR3 length: 15
J gene: TRBJ2-1
D gene: -